These 15 T cell receptor beta chains came from one sample sequenced in a study of cytomegalovirus exposure and HLA in healthy donors. PCR used 60 Vbeta primers and 13 Jbeta primers. The data were produced by immunoSEQ multiplex PCR, yet TCRdb's version contains in-frame clones alone and is incomplete. The data contain about 150,000 clones, approximately 8.9% of them singletons. The specimen was PBMCs. The origin of the receptors is a woman in her thirties or forties in good health and CMV-seropositive.

The DNA for the CDR3 is TGTGCCAGCAGCCCCCTCAGGGGCGGGTACAATGAGCAGTTCTTC. As protein: CASSPLRGGYNEQFF. This chain connects TRBV9 to TRBJ2-1; D is perhaps TRBD1 (6 bases). Germline CDR1 reads SGDLS; CDR2 reads YYNGEE. Trimming left V 4 bases short and J 4 bases short, with 15 bases between. The CDR3 consists of 15 residues.

The chain links TRBV6-6 to TRBJ2-1; D uncertain. Trimming took 6 bases from V and 7 from J, leaving 7 bases between them. This CDR3 contains 11 residues. Germline CDR1 MNHNY, CDR2 SVGAGI (reference sequence). For the CDR3, the DNA is TGTGCCAGCAGACTCATTAATGAGCAGTTCTTC. Protein product: CASRLINEQFF.

The J gene is TRBJ1-4, the V gene TRBV4-1; TRBD1 matches at 9 bases. The V gene's germline CDR1 is MGHRA and CDR2 YSYEKL. The CDR3 is 20 amino acids. The ends lost 0 bases at V and 6 bases at J; junction bases unmatched: 17. The CDR3 spells CASSQDRGTGKEGIYEKLFF. The CDR3, as DNA: TGCGCCAGCAGCCAAGATCGCGGGACAGGGAAAGAGGGGATATATGAAAAACTGTTTTTT.

The V gene is TRBV7-8, the J gene TRBJ2-2, with 8 bases that match TRBD1. CDR1 and CDR2 (germline): SGHVS, FQNEAQ. The CDR3 sequence is 14 residues long. The V and J ends lost 4 bases and 4 bases, in that order; junction bases with no gene match: 2. CDR3 nucleotides: TGTGCCAGCAGCTCGACAGGGGTCACCGGGGAGCTGTTTTTT. Translation gives CASSSTGVTGELFF. The variable domain in full, completed from reference TRBV7-8 and TRBJ2-2, reads GAGVSQSPRYKVAKRGQDVALRCDPISGHVSLFWYQQALGQGPEFLTYFQNEAQLDKSGLPSDRFFAERPEGSVSTLKIQRTQQEDSAVYLCASSSTGVTGELFFGEGSRLTVL.

This clone appeared a few times. The rearrangement joins TRBV6-5 to TRBJ2-2; no clear D. Trimming stripped 4 bases from V and 6 bases from J, with 12 bases between. The CDR3 loop spans 14 amino acids. Looked up from germline, CDR1 is MNHEY and CDR2 is SVGAGI. CDR3 nucleotides: TGTGCCAGCAGTTTTTTCCTCCCGGCCGGGGAGCTGTTTTTT. This translates into CASSFFLPAGELFF.

This clone has only a few counts. This chain links TRBV5-4 with TRBJ1-2; TRBD1 aligns across 7 bases. The germline CDR1 and CDR2 sequences are SGHNT and YYREEE (reference sequence). This CDR3 region has 14 residues. V lost 4 bases to trimming and J lost 6 bases; unmatched junction nucleotides: 9. CDR3 DNA: TGTGCCAGCAGCCCTCGGACAGGAGCGGATGGCTACACCTTC. Its translation is CASSPRTGADGYTF.

In this sample, this clone turned up a few times. The rearrangement uses TRBV7-2 and TRBJ2-5; TRBD2 is a possible D gene (7 bases). With 6 bases removed from V and 4 bases from J, the gap between germline ends came to 21 bases. From germline, CDR1 is SGHTA and CDR2 FQGNSA. The CDR3 is made up of 16 amino acids. The CDR3 is CASSPLGGGPGETQYF. In DNA, the CDR3 is TGTGCCAGCAGTCCCTTAGGGGGGGGGCCTGGAGAGACCCAGTACTTC.

CDR3 amino acids: CASISRAGGTEAFF. For the CDR3, the DNA is TGTGCCAGCATTAGTAGGGCCGGGGGGACTGAAGCTTTCTTT. The genes are TRBV2 and TRBJ1-1, with D perhaps matching TRBD1 (5 bases). CDR3 size: 14 residues. Between the trimmed V and J ends, which lost 7 bases and 5 bases, there was a span of 17 bases. CDR1 is SNHLY and CDR2 is FYNNEI in the germline V gene.

This chain uses TRBV5-8 with TRBJ1-5; 7 nucleotides align to TRBD1. The CDR3 sequence is 15 residues long. V trimming: 0 bases; J trimming: 4 bases; junction bases outside the gene matches: 4. The germline CDR1 and CDR2 sequences are SGHTS and YDEGEE. The CDR3, as DNA: TGTGCCAGCAGCTTGGGGACAGGCTTTAATCAGCCCCAGCATTTT. The encoded protein is CASSLGTGFNQPQHF.

This clone was counted between two and nine times. This chain connects TRBV7-2 to TRBJ2-5; TRBD2 matches 10 bases. Germline CDR1 reads SGHTA; CDR2 reads FQGNSA. This CDR3 region has 14 residues. V lost 5 bases and J lost 3; bases outside the gene matches: 3. CDR3 sequence reads: CASSPGLAEETQYF. CDR3 coding DNA: TGTGCCAGCAGCCCAGGACTAGCGGAAGAGACCCAGTACTTC. Complete variable domain (other parts from reference TRBV7-2 and TRBJ2-5): GAGVSQSPSNKVTEKGKDVELRCDPISGHTALYWYRQSLGQGLEFLIYFQGNSAPDKSGLPSDRFSAERTGGSVSTLTIQRTQQEDSAVYLCASSPGLAEETQYFGPGTRLLVL.

The J gene is TRBJ1-4, the V gene TRBV21-1; the table's D call, TRBD1, was not checked against the DNA. TRBV21-1 is a known pseudogene. The CDR3 extends over 18 amino acids. The CDR3: CASSTKGHGQGAIEKLFF. In nucleotides, the CDR3 is TGTGCCAGCAGCACTAAGGGGCATGGACAGGGGGCGATTGAAAAACTGTTTTTT.

This clone has only a few counts. This chain connects TRBV5-1 to TRBJ2-3, with 9 bases lining up with TRBD2. This CDR3 spans 15 amino acids. J was trimmed by 5 bases and V by 2 bases; bases with no gene match: 6. Germline V gives CDR1 SGHRS, CDR2 YFSETQ. The CDR3 DNA reads TGCGCCAGCAGCTTTACAGCGGGGGGAGGAGATACGCAGTATTTT. Encoded protein: CASSFTAGGGDTQYF.

This clone showed up just a few times. The rearrangement uses TRBV19 and TRBJ1-5; D is uncertain. The CDR3 is 16 residues long. Germline V gives CDR1 LNHDA, CDR2 SQIVND (reference sequence). V lost 2 bases and J lost 0, with 11 bases in between. CDR3 DNA: TGTGCCAGTAGTATACGGCCAGGCGATAGCAATCAGCCCCAGCATTTT. Encoded protein: CASSIRPGDSNQPQHF.

There are a few counts of this clone. The gene calls are TRBV27 and TRBJ2-5; the match to TRBD2 covers 10 bases. CDR1 is MNHEY, CDR2 SMNVEV, per germline (reference sequence). V was pared by 4 bases and J by 5 bases, with 4 bases of the junction left unmatched. The CDR3 is 14 amino acids. The CDR3 sequence: CASSSLAGWETQYF. As DNA, the CDR3 is TGTGCCAGCAGTTCACTAGCGGGGTGGGAGACCCAGTACTTC.

The DNA of the CDR3 is TGTGCCAGTAGGGGACTAGCGGGGTACAATGAGCAGTTCTTC. It encodes CASRGLAGYNEQFF. The rearrangement joins TRBV19 to TRBJ2-1, with 13 bases lining up with TRBD2. CDR3 length equals 14 residues. Germline V gene sequence: CDR1 LNHDA, CDR2 SQIVND (reference sequence). V lost 6 bases, J lost 4 bases, and 0 bases stayed unmatched.